The 6 T cell receptor beta chains below all came from one sample that was sequenced in a study of T cell responses to AZD1222 COVID-19 vaccine. The repertoire was sequenced with immunoSEQ multiplex PCR; TCRdb's copy has only in-frame clones and lacks some. The sample records approximately 150,000 clones, about 92% being singletons. Specimen: peripheral blood, collected on day 0 of AZD1222 vaccination. Receptors were obtained from an adult in good health.

The CDR3 DNA follows: TGTGCCAGCAGCGCCCGGACAGGGGCTAACACTGAAGCTTTCTTT. It codes for CASSARTGANTEAFF. V usage is TRBV7-9 and J usage is TRBJ1-1, with 9 nucleotides matching TRBD1. This CDR3 region has 15 residues. Germline CDR1 is SEHNR and CDR2 is FQNEAQ (reference sequence). The J segment lost 2 bases and the V segment lost 5 bases, leaving 6 bases of the junction unmatched.

V usage is TRBV24-1 and J usage is TRBJ1-1; 8 bases are a match to TRBD1. The germline CDR1 and CDR2 sequences are KGHDR and SFDVKD. V lost 3 bases and J lost 0; bases outside the gene matches: 2. CDR3 length: 15 amino acids. CDR3 nucleotides: TGTGCCACCAGTGATACGACAGGGGTGAACACTGAAGCTTTCTTT. Its protein is CATSDTTGVNTEAFF.

The J gene is TRBJ2-1, the V gene TRBV5-1; 11 nucleotides match TRBD2. V was pared by 4 bases and J by 7 bases, with 7 bases of the junction left unmatched. The CDR3 runs to 15 residues. Germline loops: CDR1 SGHRS, CDR2 YFSETQ. The CDR3 loop reads CASSPTSGGWNEQFF. The CDR3 DNA follows: TGCGCCAGCAGCCCTACTAGCGGGGGTTGGAATGAGCAGTTCTTC.

This chain uses TRBV28 with TRBJ1-2; 8 bases fit TRBD1. Germline V gene data show CDR1 as MDHEN and CDR2 as SYDVKM. The junction had 10 bases not matched to a gene; V was cut back by 5 bases and J by 5 bases. The CDR3 is 15 residues long. The CDR3 region is CASSLGRGQLYGYTF. The CDR3 nucleotides read TGTGCCAGCAGTCTCGGCAGGGGGCAATTGTATGGCTACACCTTC.

The CDR3 DNA reads TGCGCCAGCAGCTCCGGACACTCCTCTGGAAACACCATATATTTT. The encoded protein is CASSSGHSSGNTIYF. J is TRBJ1-3 and V is TRBV5-1, with a possible D match to TRBD1 (5 bases). The germline V gene encodes CDR1 SGHRS and CDR2 YFSETQ. Trimming cost V 3 bases and J 0 bases, with 10 bases left between them. The CDR3 length is 15 residues.

The genes are TRBV24-1 and TRBJ2-2; tentative D call: TRBD1 (6 bases). Trimming took off 5 bases at V and 1 base at J, with 10 bases between the two ends. This CDR3 has 15 amino acids. Germline lookup yields CDR1 KGHDR and CDR2 SFDVKD. The CDR3 protein is CATSGAQGNTGELFF. The CDR3 bases are TGTGCCACCAGTGGGGCACAGGGGAACACCGGGGAGCTGTTTTTT.